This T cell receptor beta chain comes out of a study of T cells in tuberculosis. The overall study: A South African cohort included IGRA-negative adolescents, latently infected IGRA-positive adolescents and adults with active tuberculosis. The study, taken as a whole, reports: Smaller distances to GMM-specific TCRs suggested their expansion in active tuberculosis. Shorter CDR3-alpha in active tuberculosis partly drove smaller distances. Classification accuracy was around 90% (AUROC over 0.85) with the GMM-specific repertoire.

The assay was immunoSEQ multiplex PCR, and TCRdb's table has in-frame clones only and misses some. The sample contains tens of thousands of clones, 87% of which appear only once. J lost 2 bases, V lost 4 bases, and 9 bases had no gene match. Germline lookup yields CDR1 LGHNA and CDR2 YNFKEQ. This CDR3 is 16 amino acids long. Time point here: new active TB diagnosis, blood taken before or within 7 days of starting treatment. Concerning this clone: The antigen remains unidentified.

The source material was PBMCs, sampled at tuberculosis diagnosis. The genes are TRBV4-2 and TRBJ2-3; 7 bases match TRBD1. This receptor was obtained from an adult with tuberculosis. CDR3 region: CASSRAKTGFTDTQYF. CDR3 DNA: TGTGCCAGCAGCCGAGCGAAGACAGGGTTCACAGATACGCAGTATTTT.